The 4 T cell receptor beta chains reported below all come from one sample, sequenced in a study of T-cell memory formation after mild COVID-19 (dated by TCRdb to the early 2020s). Library preparation employed 5' RACE. The reads were generated on an Illumina NovaSeq 6000. TCRdb redid the processing of the public reads, applying fastp at Q25 and MiXCR, and retained in-frame beta chains. Every entry covers one CDR3 protein and lists the most common genes and DNA from its rows. A total of more than 300,000 distinct CDR3 sequences appear in this sample, approximately 14% of them only once. The ten most abundant clones make up roughly 23% of the sample. Sample: PBMCs or a T cell subset sorted from them (not recorded which). Receptors originate from a man aged 18 to 29 who had mild COVID-19 (a few samples of this study predate the infection). The sample titles of this study are shuffled in the database, so cell type and time point are left out; the donor was told from shared clones.

This clonotype was counted many times. The J gene is TRBJ2-5, the V gene TRBV10-3, with 9 bases lining up with TRBD2. Germline V gene data show CDR1 as ENHRY and CDR2 as SYGVKD. The CDR3 runs 15 residues. The V and J ends lost 5 bases and 2 bases, in that order; junction bases with no gene match: 6. The CDR3 DNA sequence: TGTGCCATCAGTAGATCGGGACTAGCACAAGAGACCCAGTACTTC. Its translation is CAISRSGLAQETQYF.

This chain's CDR3 is CASSGGQNTGELFF. DNA for the CDR3: TGCGCCAGCAGCGGGGGACAGAACACCGGGGAGCTGTTTTTT. The chain has TRBV5-1 and TRBJ2-2, with D perhaps matching TRBD1 (6 bases). Looked up from germline, CDR1 is SGHRS and CDR2 is YFSETQ. This CDR3 is built from 14 residues. Trimming pared 4 bases from V and 1 base from J, leaving 8 bases between.

This clonotype was seen only a few times. The chain combines TRBV4-2 with TRBJ2-7; D uncertain. V lost 3 bases, J lost 3 bases, and 15 bases lay in between. This CDR3 has 15 residues. From germline, CDR1 is LGHNA and CDR2 YNFKEQ. The DNA of the CDR3 is TGTGCCAGCAGCCATTCGGGCCAGGACCGCTACGAGCAGTACTTC. It is translated as CASSHSGQDRYEQYF.

The table lists this clonotype with a few counts. The rearrangement links TRBV7-9 to TRBJ1-4; maybe TRBD1 (5 bases). The CDR3 contains 12 residues. Per germline, CDR1 SEHNR and CDR2 FQNEAQ (reference sequence). The ends were cut back, 5 bases at V and 7 bases at J, with 8 bases in the middle. The CDR3 sequence: CASSRDSEKLFF. CDR3 DNA sequence: TGTGCCAGCAGCCGTGACAGTGAAAAACTGTTTTTT.